This TCR beta chain was identified in a study of regulatory T cells in long-lasting Graves disease. Study conclusions and caveats: Persistent disease favored TRBV28, TRBJ1-2 and TRBJ2-5.

Combining iRepertoire HTBI primers with Arm-PCR of CDR3 regions, the authors built TCR beta libraries. TCRdb redid the calling of the multiplex PCR reads with MiXCR, one entry per CDR3 protein. The data show roughly 560,000 distinct CDR3 sequences, 12% seen once. CDR3 length: 19 residues. The germline gives CDR1 SGHVS, CDR2 FQNEAQ. Germline trimming cut 6 bases from V and 2 bases from J; bases unmatched to any gene: 18. This clonotype was observed many times. Its antigen is not known. Time point in this sample: newly diagnosed GD, antithyroid drugs for less than 3 months. Generation of the TCR library employed RNA extracted from PBMCs. The same sample was also studied in work on T cells in Graves' hyperthyroidism and ophthalmopathy. That paper states: A lack of ophthalmopathy progression within 18 months defined stable Graves' hyperthyroidism. Within blood appeared most thyroid clonotypes that had expanded above 0.001. Ophthalmopathy onset followed model prediction by a median about 6.5 months.

The chain is built from TRBV7-8 and TRBJ2-5; 10 bases align to TRBD2. This clonotype originated in a woman in her twenties or thirties with Graves disease. Sequencing used peripheral blood mononuclear cells (PBMCs), obtained at new diagnosis, from a patient treated with antithyroid drugs. The CDR3 DNA is TGTGCCAGCAGAGGAACGTGGCTAGCGGGAGACGGTGGGCAAGAGACCCAGTACTTC. Its protein is CASRGTWLAGDGGQETQYF. Full variable domain (remainder filled in from reference TRBV7-8 and TRBJ2-5): GAGVSQSPRYKVAKRGQDVALRCDPISGHVSLFWYQQALGQGPEFLTYFQNEAQLDKSGLPSDRFFAERPEGSVSTLKIQRTQQEDSAVYLCASRGTWLAGDGGQETQYFGPGTRLLVL.